The 16 T cell receptor beta chains presented below share a single source sample, sequenced in a study of sequential checkpoint blockade in melanoma (dated by TCRdb to about 2019). Receptor libraries were prepared by the immunoSEQ multiplex PCR assay. Not all clones reach the TCRdb copy of this immuneACCESS table, which keeps in-frame sequences only. Checked studies attribute under half of the gap to unresolved V genes and leave the rest unexplained. This sample lists about 3,300 clones; roughly a quarter were detected once. The top ten clones comprise 10% of the sample. In light of the paper, this sample's treatment or condition label describes: randomized to nivolumab then ipilimumab (arm A) or the reverse (arm B). Sequencing used tumor tissue (inferred from file names), obtained from a patient given nivolumab and ipilimumab in sequence. All receptors come from a human donor with melanoma.

By share, this clone counts as large (0.1 to 1%). This chain links TRBV19 with TRBJ1-1, with unresolved D. Germline lookup yields CDR1 LNHDA and CDR2 SQIVND (reference sequence). The V end lost 6 bases, the J end lost 2 bases, and 10 bases lay between the germline ends. CDR3 length: 13 amino acids. CDR3 in amino acids: CASRNSINTEAFF. DNA for the CDR3: TGTGCCAGTAGGAACTCCATTAACACTGAAGCTTTCTTT. The variable domain in full, with the rest retrieved from reference TRBV19 and TRBJ1-1, is DGGITQSPKYLFRKEGQNVTLSCEQNLNHDAMYWYRQDPGQGLRLIYYSQIVNDFQKGDIAEGYSVSREKKESFPLTVTSAQKNPTAFYLCASRNSINTEAFFGQGTRLTVV.

This clone was seen a few times. The V call is TRBV30, the J call TRBJ2-7, with D hard to call. The CDR3 length is 15 residues. The germline gives CDR1 GTSNPN, CDR2 SVGIG (reference sequence). V lost 4 bases to trimming and J lost 2 bases, with 18 bases between them. The CDR3 loop reads CAWILTLEATYEQYF. The CDR3 nucleotides read TGTGCCTGGATCCTTACCCTCGAGGCGACCTACGAGCAGTACTTC.

The table lists this clone with a few counts. The CDR3 reads CASSFPTSGDSTDTQYF. In DNA, the CDR3 is TGTGCCAGCAGTTTTCCGACTAGCGGGGATAGCACAGATACGCAGTATTTT. V and J are TRBV6-8 and TRBJ2-3; 11 nucleotides agree with TRBD2. This CDR3 spans 17 amino acids. With V trimmed by 4 bases and J by 0 bases, 6 bases remained unmatched. The V gene's germline CDR1 is MNHGY and CDR2 SAAAGT.

This clone occurred many times. V is TRBV11-3 and J is TRBJ1-1, with D maybe TRBD1 (6 bases). The CDR3 covers 17 residues. Germline loops: CDR1 SGHNT, CDR2 YENEEA. Deletions cut 5 bases from V and 0 bases from J, with 19 bases between. In DNA, the CDR3 is TGTGCCAGCAGCCCCCGGAGGGGGTTATTTATGAACACTGAAGCTTTCTTT. Encoded protein: CASSPRRGLFMNTEAFF.

This clone came up many times. This chain links TRBV11-3 with TRBJ2-7; tentatively, D is TRBD2 (6 bases). Germline V gene lookup returns CDR1 SGHNT and CDR2 YENEEA. There are 14 residues in the CDR3. V was cut by 5 bases and J by 2 bases, with 13 bases left in between. The CDR3 is CASSAPGRTYEQYF. The CDR3 DNA reads TGTGCCAGCAGCGCGCCCGGGAGAACCTACGAGCAGTACTTC.

There are many counts of this clone. The chain employs TRBV11-3 and TRBJ1-4; TRBD1 might be the D (5 bases). This CDR3 comprises 16 residues. The germline V and J ends were trimmed by 5 bases and 6 bases, with 19 bases remaining between them. CDR1 SGHNT and CDR2 YENEEA come from the germline V gene. The CDR3 DNA is TGTGCCAGCAGCGCCAAAGGAGAAGGGGCTCATGAAAAACTGTTTTTT. Translating it yields CASSAKGEGAHEKLFF.

The table lists this clone with many counts. This chain uses TRBV11-3 with TRBJ1-1; D uncertain. Germline CDR1 SGHNT, CDR2 YENEEA. The CDR3 is 14 residues long. V lost 3 bases to trimming and J lost 5 bases, with 13 bases between them. This CDR3 reads CASSFLKIHTEAFF. CDR3 bases: TGTGCCAGCAGCTTCTTGAAGATACATACTGAAGCTTTCTTT.

This clone was counted ten times or more. The gene calls are TRBV11-3 and TRBJ1-2; possible D gene TRBD1, 5 bases. The CDR3 consists of 14 residues. CDR1 SGHNT and CDR2 YENEEA come from the germline V gene. V was clipped by 5 bases and J by 2 bases, with 12 bases between them. The CDR3 sequence: CASSVTGGNYGYTF. The CDR3 DNA follows: TGTGCCAGCAGCGTCACTGGGGGGAACTATGGCTACACCTTC.

This chain connects TRBV6-8 to TRBJ2-1, with TRBD1 matching 9 bases. Germline CDR1 reads MNHGY; CDR2 reads SAAAGT. The CDR3 totals 13 residues. V dropped 6 bases and J dropped 9; count of bases not matched to a gene: 6. CDR3 nucleotides: TGTGCCAGCAGCGGACAGGGGTGGGGTGAGCAGTTCTTC. Encoded protein: CASSGQGWGEQFF.

This sequence joins TRBV18 and TRBJ1-6; D is unclear. Trimming took off 3 bases at V and 6 bases at J, with 15 bases between the two ends. CDR1 KGHSH and CDR2 LQKENI come from the germline V gene. The CDR3 runs to 16 residues. CDR3: CASSPPRGDRNSPLHF. The CDR3 DNA reads TGTGCCAGCTCACCGCCGCGGGGTGACCGTAATTCACCCCTCCACTTT.

V and J are TRBV11-3 and TRBJ2-2, with a possible D match to TRBD2 (5 bases). Trimming took 4 bases from V and 7 from J, leaving 16 bases between them. The V gene's germline CDR1 is SGHNT and CDR2 YENEEA. The CDR3 sequence is 15 residues long. The CDR3 reads CASSSPAGVVGELFF. In DNA form, the CDR3 reads TGTGCCAGCAGCTCCCCGGCGGGCGTGGTCGGGGAGCTGTTTTTT.

This clone was counted at least ten times. The chain links TRBV11-3 to TRBJ2-2; 7 bases line up with TRBD2. Trimming at V came to 1 base and at J to 4 bases, leaving 3 bases not matched to a gene. Germline CDR1 SGHNT, CDR2 YENEEA. The CDR3 has 15 amino acids. The CDR3 spells CASSLGEGSTGELFF. DNA of the CDR3: TGTGCCAGCAGCTTAGGGGAGGGGAGCACCGGGGAGCTGTTTTTT. The variable domain in full, with the rest retrieved from reference TRBV11-3 and TRBJ2-2, is EAGVVQSPRYKIIEKKQPVAFWCNPISGHNTLYWYLQNLGQGPELLIRYENEEAVDDSQLPKDRFSAERLKGVDSTLKIQPAELGDSAVYLCASSLGEGSTGELFFGEGSRLTVL.

CDR3 residues: CASSGRTSPYEQYF. CDR3 DNA sequence: TGTGCCAGCAGTGGCCGGACTAGCCCCTACGAGCAGTACTTC. The chain is built from TRBV6-8 and TRBJ2-7; 8 positions agree with TRBD2. The V and J ends lost 5 bases and 2 bases, in that order; junction bases with no gene match: 5. Germline CDR1 reads MNHGY; CDR2 reads SAAAGT. The CDR3 sequence is 14 residues long.

Within the sample, this clone is medium-sized. The CDR3 loop reads CASSDGRGKGGYTF. The CDR3 DNA is TGTGCCAGCAGTGACGGCAGGGGGAAAGGTGGCTACACCTTC. This chain joins TRBV6-8 and TRBJ1-2; 7 bases align to TRBD1. The J segment lost 7 bases and the V segment lost 5 bases, leaving 10 bases of the junction unmatched. The CDR3 sequence is 14 residues long. Looked up from germline, CDR1 is MNHGY and CDR2 is SAAAGT.

The chain combines TRBV6-8 with TRBJ2-7, with D perhaps TRBD2 (6 bases). CDR3 length equals 15 residues. The V and J ends lost 5 bases and 0 bases respectively, with 14 bases between them. CDR1 is MNHGY, CDR2 SAAAGT, per germline. The CDR3 DNA follows: TGTGCCAGCAGTGCAAGGCGGGGCCGCTCCTACGAGCAGTACTTC. Translation gives CASSARRGRSYEQYF.

This sequence joins TRBV10-2 and TRBJ2-7; D is ambiguous. V was cut by 0 bases and J by 1 base, with 10 bases left in between. CDR3 length: 15 amino acids. Germline values: CDR1 WSHSY, CDR2 SAAADI. The CDR3: CASSESNSQSYEQYF. The CDR3 DNA is TGCGCCAGCAGTGAGTCGAATTCGCAATCCTACGAGCAGTACTTC.